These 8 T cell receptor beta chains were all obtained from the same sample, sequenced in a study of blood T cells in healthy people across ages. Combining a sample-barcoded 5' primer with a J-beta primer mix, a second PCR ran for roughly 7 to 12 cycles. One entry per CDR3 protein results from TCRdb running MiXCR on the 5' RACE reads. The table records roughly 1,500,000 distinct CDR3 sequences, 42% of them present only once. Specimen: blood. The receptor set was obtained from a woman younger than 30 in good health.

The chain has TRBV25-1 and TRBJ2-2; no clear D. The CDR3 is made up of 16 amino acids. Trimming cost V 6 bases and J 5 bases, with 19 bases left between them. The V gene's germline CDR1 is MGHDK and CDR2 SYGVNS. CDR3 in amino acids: CASRDPRVPGTGELFF. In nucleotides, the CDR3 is TGTGCCAGCAGAGATCCCCGCGTACCAGGAACCGGGGAGCTGTTTTTT.

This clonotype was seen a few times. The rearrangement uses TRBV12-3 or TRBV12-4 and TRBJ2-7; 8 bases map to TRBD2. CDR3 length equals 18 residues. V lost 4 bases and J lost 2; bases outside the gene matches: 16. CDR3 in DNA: TGTGCCAGCAGTTCGAACCCTCGCGAACTAGCGGTTGCCTACGAGCAGTACTTC. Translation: CASSSNPRELAVAYEQYF.

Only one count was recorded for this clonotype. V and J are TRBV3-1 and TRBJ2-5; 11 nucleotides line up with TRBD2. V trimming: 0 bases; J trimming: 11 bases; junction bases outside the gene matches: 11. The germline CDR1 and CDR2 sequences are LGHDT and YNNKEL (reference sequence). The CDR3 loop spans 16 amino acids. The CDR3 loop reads CASSQDSGGAPHEQYF. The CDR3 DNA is TGTGCCAGCAGCCAAGATAGCGGGGGGGCCCCTCATGAGCAGTACTTC.

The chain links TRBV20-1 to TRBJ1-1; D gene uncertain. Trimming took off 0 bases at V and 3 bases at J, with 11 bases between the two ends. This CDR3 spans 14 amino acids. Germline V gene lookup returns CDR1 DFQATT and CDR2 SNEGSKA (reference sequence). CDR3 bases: TGCAGTGCTAGAGAGATGATGAGACACACTGAAGCTTTCTTT. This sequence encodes CSAREMMRHTEAFF.

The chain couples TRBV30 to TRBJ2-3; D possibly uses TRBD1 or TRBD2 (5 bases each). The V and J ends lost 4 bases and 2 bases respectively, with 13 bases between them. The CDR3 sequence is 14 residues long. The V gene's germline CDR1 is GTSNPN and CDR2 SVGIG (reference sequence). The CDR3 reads CAWTSGHYTDTQYF. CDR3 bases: TGTGCCTGGACGTCGGGGCACTACACAGATACGCAGTATTTT.

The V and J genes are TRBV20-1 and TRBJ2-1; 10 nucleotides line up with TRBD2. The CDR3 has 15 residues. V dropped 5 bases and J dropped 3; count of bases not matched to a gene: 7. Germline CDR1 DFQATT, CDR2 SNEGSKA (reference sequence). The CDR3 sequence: CSAVTSGEIYNEQFF. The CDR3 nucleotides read TGCAGTGCTGTTACTAGCGGGGAGATCTACAATGAGCAGTTCTTC.

The CDR3, as DNA: TGCGCCAGCAGCTCGGGACAGGGGGGATTCAATGAGCAGTTCTTC. This gives the protein CASSSGQGGFNEQFF. The chain carries TRBV5-1 and TRBJ2-1; the match to TRBD1 covers 11 bases. With V trimmed by 3 bases and J by 6 bases, 5 bases remained unmatched. Looked up from germline, CDR1 is SGHRS and CDR2 is YFSETQ. The CDR3 extends over 15 amino acids.

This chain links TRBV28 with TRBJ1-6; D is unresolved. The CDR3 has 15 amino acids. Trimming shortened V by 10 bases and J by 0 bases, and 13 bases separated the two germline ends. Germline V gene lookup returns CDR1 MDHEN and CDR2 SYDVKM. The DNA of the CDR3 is TGTGCCACCGACGGACCGAGCTCCTATAATTCACCCCTCCACTTT. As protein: CATDGPSSYNSPLHF.